The sequence of this T cell receptor beta chain was determined in a study of CD8 T cells in Susac syndrome. In Susac syndrome patients, recently defined diagnostic criteria for definite or probable disease were met. The germline V gene has CDR1 ENHRY and CDR2 SYGVKD. V lost 4 bases, J lost 4 bases, and 0 bases stayed unmatched. The CDR3 has 13 amino acids. Reverse transcription of roughly 0.45 to 1 ug RNA was performed with random hexamers. Amplification of TCR beta CDR3 used immunoSEQ multiplex PCR across 54 Vbeta and 13 Jbeta. TCRdb independently ran MiXCR on the immunoSEQ multiplex PCR reads; one entry per CDR3 protein. The table records 95,000 to 150,000 distinct CDR3 sequences, nearly 96% of them present only once.

This receptor was identified in a human donor with Susac syndrome. The V and J genes are TRBV10-3 and TRBJ2-1; the match to TRBD2 covers 8 bases. The source material was CD4+ T cells from PBMCs. CDR3: CAISGGGYNEQFF. For the CDR3, the DNA is TGTGCCATCAGTGGCGGGGGGTACAATGAGCAGTTCTTC.